This T cell receptor (beta chain) was identified in a study of T cell changes during pregnancy in multiple sclerosis. TCRdb's copy holds only in-frame clones and misses some; the assay was immunoSEQ multiplex PCR. The table lists about 93,000 clones, 85% to 95% of them singletons, with approximately 2% in the top ten. Germline-derived CDR1 and CDR2 are SGHDT and YYEEEE. The CDR3 consists of 16 residues. The V segment lost 0 bases and the J segment 5 bases; nucleotides outside the gene matches: 7. The starting material was peripheral blood, obtained after pregnancy. The clonotype originates from a female donor with multiple sclerosis, enrolled in a pregnancy study. The V and J genes are TRBV5-6 and TRBJ1-4; 7 nucleotides agree with TRBD1. Here the CDR3 reads CASSLEGTATNEKLFF. DNA for the CDR3: TGTGCCAGCAGCTTGGAAGGGACAGCTACCAATGAAAAACTGTTTTTT.